What follows is one T cell receptor beta chain and its context. Its antigen is as yet unknown. Trimming took 2 bases from V and 0 from J, leaving 14 bases between them. The germline CDR1 and CDR2 sequences are SGHDN and FVKESK. The CDR3 is made up of 16 amino acids. Clones were read by immunoSEQ multiplex PCR, and TCRdb kept only the in-frame ones, dropping some. In the table there are about 110,000 clones, 92% of which are singletons. The source of the sample is a study of siplizumab effects on memory and regulatory T cells. General study points: Of the proliferating CD4+ or CD8+ clones, roughly 75-97% lacked a naive or memory phenotype that could be assigned.

J is TRBJ2-7 and V is TRBV14, with D hard to call. The sequence came from a human donor in good health. Sequencing used Tregs sorted from blood. Here the CDR3 reads CASSQLLVGSSYEQYF. CDR3 coding DNA: TGTGCCAGCAGCCAACTCCTAGTCGGCAGCTCCTACGAGCAGTACTTC.